The 24 T cell receptor beta chains given below trace back to one sample, sequenced in a study of T cells in Graves' hyperthyroidism and ophthalmopathy. The TCR beta CDR3 regions underwent amplification using RNA transcripts as the source. TCR CDR3 underwent first-round RT-PCR with the HTBI primer set. MiXCR, run by TCRdb on the multiplex PCR reads, gives a single entry per CDR3 protein. The sample records just over 550,000 distinct CDR3 sequences, roughly 46% being singletons. The sequencing input was peripheral blood or thyroid tissue (not recorded which). These receptors were obtained from a woman younger than 30 with Graves' hyperthyroidism.

This clonotype was detected many times. This chain links TRBV7-2 with TRBJ1-5, with D uncertain. Trimming removed 3 bases from V and 4 bases from J, with 4 bases in between. Germline lookup yields CDR1 SGHTA and CDR2 FQGNSA. This CDR3 region has 12 residues. CDR3 protein: CASSFLNQPQHF. CDR3 DNA sequence: TGTGCCAGCAGCTTCCTTAATCAGCCCCAGCATTTT.

V is TRBV7-3 and J is TRBJ2-2, with D unresolved. Trimming shortened V by 11 bases and J by 4 bases, and 17 bases separated the two germline ends. The CDR3 spans 14 residues. From germline, CDR1 is SGHTA and CDR2 FQGTGA. CDR3 nucleotides: TGTGCCTGGAGTGAAGGTCTCGGCACCGGGGAGCTGTTTTTT. This gives the protein CAWSEGLGTGELFF.

This clonotype occurred a few times. This rearrangement joins TRBV7-4 to TRBJ2-7; D remains ambiguous. The CDR3 consists of 15 residues. Germline CDR1 and CDR2: SGHVT and SQSDAQ. V gave up 5 bases and J gave up 3 bases, with 17 bases separating them. The CDR3 loop reads CASSQVIAVSYEQYF. The CDR3, as DNA: TGTGCCAGCAGCCAAGTAATCGCGGTTAGCTACGAGCAGTACTTC.

This clonotype was seen many times. The chain uses TRBV9 and TRBJ1-2; D remains ambiguous. CDR3 length: 12 amino acids. CDR1 and CDR2 from the germline V gene are SGDLS and YYNGEE. Deletions cut 0 bases from V and 5 bases from J, with 5 bases between. CDR3 in DNA: TGTGCCAGCAGCGTAGTCCAATATGGCTACACCTTC. Protein product: CASSVVQYGYTF.

Notes on this clonotype: Sequence at one end of the junction differs from germline and may be a read error. The chain links TRBV15 to TRBJ2-5, with TRBD1 as a possible D gene (6 bases). The germline gives CDR1 LNHNV, CDR2 YYDKDF (reference sequence). CDR3 length equals 11 residues. The CDR3 loop is CATSRVQGGGF. The DNA for the CDR3 is TGTGCCACCAGCAGAGTACAGGGTGGGGGCTTC.

The V and J genes are TRBV19 and TRBJ1-2; 7 nucleotides align to TRBD1. The CDR3 totals 15 residues. Trimming took 5 bases from V and 6 from J; bases not matched to a gene: 12. CDR1 is LNHDA, CDR2 SQIVND, per germline (reference sequence). The CDR3 DNA is TGTGCCAGTAGTTTGGGGAGGGACAGTACGGATGGCTACACCTTC. Its translation is CASSLGRDSTDGYTF.

The chain couples TRBV12-3 or TRBV12-4 to TRBJ2-7, with D unclear. The CDR3 is 13 residues long. Between the trimmed V and J ends, which lost 2 bases and 3 bases, there was a span of 8 bases. The CDR3 spells CASSLFAGYEQYF. Here the CDR3 DNA reads TGTGCCAGCAGTTTATTCGCAGGCTACGAGCAGTACTTC.

CDR3 DNA sequence: TGTGCCACCAGCAGTGACAGGGGAGGCAATCAGCCCCAGCATTTT. It is translated as CATSSDRGGNQPQHF. The chain carries TRBV15 and TRBJ1-5; 8 bases fit TRBD1. J gave up 2 bases and V 3 bases, and 3 bases lay outside the gene matches. Germline V gene lookup returns CDR1 LNHNV and CDR2 YYDKDF (reference sequence). There are 15 residues in the CDR3.

Worth noting for this clonotype: The CDR3 does not end in the conserved phenylalanine or tryptophan, so this is likely a read error. The V call is TRBV2, the J call TRBJ2-5; 9 bases align to TRBD2. CDR1 is SNHLY, CDR2 FYNNEI, per germline. V shed 3 bases, J shed 5 bases, and the junction held 10 bases outside the gene matches. The CDR3 totals 16 residues. The CDR3 region has the DNA TGTGCCAGCAGTGACTTAGCGGGAGTGATTGCGGAGACCCAGTACGTC. It translates to CASSDLAGVIAETQYV.

This clonotype has ten or more counts. CDR3 sequence (DNA): TGTGCCAGTAGTATACGTGAGCGTGTCTACGGTCAAGAGACCCAGTACTTC. Amino acids: CASSIRERVYGQETQYF. The chain employs TRBV19 and TRBJ2-5; D remains unclear. This CDR3 has 17 residues. V shed 2 bases and J shed 2 bases, with 18 bases lying between them. The germline V gene encodes CDR1 LNHDA and CDR2 SQIVND (reference sequence).

A note on this clonotype: One end of the junction varies from germline; a read error may be responsible. The chain employs TRBV2 and TRBJ2-7, with 9 positions matching TRBD1. Per the germline V gene, CDR1 is SNHLY and CDR2 is FYNNEI. The CDR3 is 13 residues long. The CDR3 reads CAGSDRGSYEQYF. The CDR3 DNA sequence: TGTGCCGGCAGTGACAGGGGGTCCTACGAGCAGTACTTC.

The chain joins TRBV12-3 or TRBV12-4 to TRBJ1-3; tentative D call: TRBD1 (6 bases). The CDR3 sequence is 15 residues long. Trimming stripped 5 bases from V and 0 bases from J, with 11 bases between. CDR3 sequence (DNA): TGTGCCAGCAGTCGGAAGGGGGACTCTGGAAACACCATATATTTT. Its protein is CASSRKGDSGNTIYF.

The V gene is TRBV25-1, the J gene TRBJ1-4; D possibly corresponds to TRBD1 (6 bases). This CDR3 is 11 amino acids long. In germline, CDR1 is MGHDK, CDR2 SYGVNS. CDR3 region: CAAGVNEKLFF. CDR3 in DNA: TGTGCTGCAGGGGTCAATGAAAAACTGTTTTTT.

This clonotype is a singleton in its sample. The junction shows a germline mismatch at one end, possibly a read error. The V call is TRBV7-2, the J call TRBJ2-6; possible D gene TRBD1, 7 bases. Germline values: CDR1 SGHTA, CDR2 FQGNSA. The CDR3 has 13 amino acids. The CDR3 sequence: CASSLQGGNVLTF. The CDR3 nucleotides read TGTGCCAGCAGCTTGCAGGGGGGCAACGTCCTGACTTTC.

CDR3 nucleotide sequence: TGCAGTGCGATACAGGGGGCGGACACCGGGGAGCTGTTTTTT. It encodes CSAIQGADTGELFF. This chain links TRBV20-1 with TRBJ2-2; 9 nucleotides align to TRBD1. J was trimmed by 3 bases and V by 6 bases; bases with no gene match: 5. This CDR3 has 14 residues. CDR1 and CDR2 (germline): DFQATT, SNEGSKA (reference sequence).

This clonotype is a singleton in its sample. The J gene is TRBJ2-5, the V gene TRBV29-1; D may match TRBD1 or TRBD2 (5 bases each). Trimming stripped 4 bases from V and 0 bases from J, with 6 bases between. The CDR3 runs 12 residues. CDR1 is SQVTM, CDR2 ANQGSEA, per germline. This chain's CDR3 is CSVAGHQETQYF. The CDR3 nucleotides read TGCAGCGTTGCGGGACACCAAGAGACCCAGTACTTC.

The sample holds a few counts of this clonotype. The chain combines TRBV12-3 or TRBV12-4 with TRBJ1-2, with a possible D match to TRBD1 (5 bases). CDR3 length: 11 residues. V lost 8 bases and J 6 bases, leaving 10 bases between the germline ends. CDR3 nucleotides: TGTGCCAGCGGGGGGGGGAATGGCTACACCTTC. Translating gives CASGGGNGYTF.

The rearrangement joins TRBV20-1 to TRBJ2-7; a possible D gene is TRBD2 (6 bases). Trimming took 0 bases from V and 3 from J, leaving 15 bases between them. Germline assignment: CDR1 DFQATT and CDR2 SNEGSKA (reference sequence). The CDR3 spans 15 residues. The DNA for the CDR3 is TGCAGTGCTAGAGATCGTGGAGGGTATGGCTACGAGCAGTACTTC. Encoded protein: CSARDRGGYGYEQYF.

The chain links TRBV6-5 to TRBJ1-3; TRBD1 aligns across 7 bases. The V segment lost 0 bases and the J segment 7 bases; nucleotides outside the gene matches: 12. The CDR3 has 17 residues. Germline V gene lookup returns CDR1 MNHEY and CDR2 SVGAGI. DNA of the CDR3: TGTGCCAGCAGTTACTCATGGACAGGCACCTTGGGGAACACCATATATTTT. This codes for CASSYSWTGTLGNTIYF.

The V and J genes are TRBV29-1 and TRBJ1-1; TRBD1 matches 7 bases. The trim removed 6 bases at V and 0 bases at J, leaving 13 bases unmatched. The CDR3 loop spans 16 amino acids. Per the germline V gene, CDR1 is SQVTM and CDR2 is ANQGSEA. CDR3 DNA sequence: TGCAGCGTGCTAGGGGGCCGTCGGGGCATGAACACTGAAGCTTTCTTT. This gives the protein CSVLGGRRGMNTEAFF. Full variable domain (rest looked up from reference TRBV29-1 and TRBJ1-1): SAVISQKPSRDICQRGTSLTIQCQVDSQVTMMFWYRQQPGQSLTLIATANQGSEATYESGFVIDKFPISRPNLTFSTLTVSNMSPEDSSIYLCSVLGGRRGMNTEAFFGQGTRLTVV.

This clonotype has just a few counts. The chain joins TRBV5-1 to TRBJ1-2, with D maybe TRBD1 (5 bases). Germline lookup yields CDR1 SGHRS and CDR2 YFSETQ. V gave up 0 bases and J gave up 2 bases, with 8 bases separating them. This CDR3 is 14 amino acids long. The CDR3 region is CASSLDGTNYGYTF. CDR3 coding DNA: TGCGCCAGCAGCTTGGACGGGACCAACTATGGCTACACCTTC.

This clonotype was counted at least ten times. V gene TRBV7-2 combines with J gene TRBJ1-6; 8 bases are a match to TRBD1. The length of the CDR3 is 15 residues. Germline CDR1 is SGHTA and CDR2 is FQGNSA. The junction had 9 bases not matched to a gene; V was cut back by 5 bases and J by 9 bases. The CDR3 spells CASSPPGQGGSPLHF. The CDR3 nucleotides are TGTGCCAGCAGCCCCCCCGGACAGGGAGGTTCACCCCTCCACTTT.

CDR3 residues: CASSQRRGRANYGYTF. The CDR3 nucleotides read TGTGCCAGCAGCCAAAGGAGGGGGCGGGCTAACTATGGCTACACCTTC. The chain joins TRBV2 to TRBJ1-2, with 7 bases that match TRBD1. V lost 6 bases, J lost 0 bases, and 10 bases stayed unmatched. CDR1 and CDR2 (germline): SNHLY, FYNNEI. This CDR3 has 16 residues.

The chain uses TRBV2 and TRBJ2-3; 10 bases are a match to TRBD2. This CDR3 spans 15 amino acids. Unmatched junction bases numbered 5, after V lost 8 bases and J lost 0 bases. CDR1 and CDR2 (germline): SNHLY, FYNNEI. The CDR3 reads CASLSGRESTDTQYF. The CDR3 region has the DNA TGTGCCAGCCTAAGCGGGAGGGAAAGCACAGATACGCAGTATTTT.